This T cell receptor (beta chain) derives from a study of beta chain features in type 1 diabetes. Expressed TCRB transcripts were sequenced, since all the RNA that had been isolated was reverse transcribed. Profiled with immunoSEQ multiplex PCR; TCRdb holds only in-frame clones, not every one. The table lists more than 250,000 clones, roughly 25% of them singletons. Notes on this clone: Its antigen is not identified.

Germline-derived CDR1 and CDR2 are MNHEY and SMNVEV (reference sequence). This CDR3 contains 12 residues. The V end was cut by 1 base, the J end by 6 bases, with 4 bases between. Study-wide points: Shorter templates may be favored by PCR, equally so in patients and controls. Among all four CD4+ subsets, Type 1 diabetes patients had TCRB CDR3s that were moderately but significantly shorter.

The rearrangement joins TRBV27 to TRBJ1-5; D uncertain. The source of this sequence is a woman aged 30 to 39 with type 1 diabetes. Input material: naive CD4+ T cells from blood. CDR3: CASSLFGQPQHF. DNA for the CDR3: TGTGCCAGCAGTTTATTCGGTCAGCCCCAGCATTTT.